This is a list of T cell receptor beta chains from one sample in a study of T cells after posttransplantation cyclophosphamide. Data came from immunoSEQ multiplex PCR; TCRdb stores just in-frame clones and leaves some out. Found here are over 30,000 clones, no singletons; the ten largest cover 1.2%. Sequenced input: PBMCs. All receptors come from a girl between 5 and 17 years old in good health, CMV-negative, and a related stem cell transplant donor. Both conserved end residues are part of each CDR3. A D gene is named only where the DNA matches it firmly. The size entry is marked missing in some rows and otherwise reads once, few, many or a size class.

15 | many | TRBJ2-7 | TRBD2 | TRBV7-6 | CASSLGGASGYEQYF | TGTGCCAGCAGCTTAGGCGGGGCTAGCGGCTACGAGCAGTACTTC
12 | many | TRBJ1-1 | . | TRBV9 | CASSVVGGEAFF | TGTGCCAGCAGCGTAGTTGGCGGAGAAGCTTTCTTT
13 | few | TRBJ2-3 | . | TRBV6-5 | CASSVGESDTQYF | TGTGCCAGCAGCGTCGGGGAGTCGGATACGCAGTATTTT
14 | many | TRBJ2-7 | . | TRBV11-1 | CASSLEGHSYEQYF | TGTGCCAGCAGCTTAGAGGGACACTCCTACGAGCAGTACTTC
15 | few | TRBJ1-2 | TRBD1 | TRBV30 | CAWNTGGHWVYGYTF | TGTGCCTGGAATACAGGGGGCCATTGGGTCTATGGCTACACCTTC
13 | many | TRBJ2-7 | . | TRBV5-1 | CASSGQNSYEQYF | TGCGCCAGCAGTGGACAGAACTCCTACGAGCAGTACTTC
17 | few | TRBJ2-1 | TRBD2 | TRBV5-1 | CASSLGPPSGRAHEQFF | TGCGCCAGCAGCTTGGGACCCCCTAGCGGGAGGGCTCATGAGCAGTTCTTC
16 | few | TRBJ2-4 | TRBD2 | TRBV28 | CASSLWRTSGSDIQYF | TGTGCCAGCAGTTTATGGAGGACTAGCGGGAGTGACATTCAGTACTTC
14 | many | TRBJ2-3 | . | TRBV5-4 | CASSLEGAGDTQYF | TGTGCCAGCAGCTTGGAAGGGGCGGGGGATACGCAGTATTTT
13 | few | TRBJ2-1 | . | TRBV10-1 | CASSESRYNEQFF | TGCGCCAGCAGTGAGTCGCGATACAATGAGCAGTTCTTC
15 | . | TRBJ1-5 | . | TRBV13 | CASSLGWAGNQPQHF | TGTGCCAGCAGCTTAGGTTGGGCAGGGAACCAGCCCCAGCATTTT
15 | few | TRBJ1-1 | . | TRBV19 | CASSRGLVVNTEAFF | TGTGCCAGCTCCAGGGGTTTGGTGGTGAACACTGAAGCTTTCTTT
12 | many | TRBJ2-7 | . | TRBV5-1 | CASSLDREKQYF | TGCGCCAGCAGCTTGGACAGGGAGAAGCAGTACTTC
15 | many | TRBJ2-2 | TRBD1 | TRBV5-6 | CASSLLAGGTGELFF | TGTGCCAGCAGCTTGCTCGCAGGGGGAACCGGGGAGCTGTTTTTT